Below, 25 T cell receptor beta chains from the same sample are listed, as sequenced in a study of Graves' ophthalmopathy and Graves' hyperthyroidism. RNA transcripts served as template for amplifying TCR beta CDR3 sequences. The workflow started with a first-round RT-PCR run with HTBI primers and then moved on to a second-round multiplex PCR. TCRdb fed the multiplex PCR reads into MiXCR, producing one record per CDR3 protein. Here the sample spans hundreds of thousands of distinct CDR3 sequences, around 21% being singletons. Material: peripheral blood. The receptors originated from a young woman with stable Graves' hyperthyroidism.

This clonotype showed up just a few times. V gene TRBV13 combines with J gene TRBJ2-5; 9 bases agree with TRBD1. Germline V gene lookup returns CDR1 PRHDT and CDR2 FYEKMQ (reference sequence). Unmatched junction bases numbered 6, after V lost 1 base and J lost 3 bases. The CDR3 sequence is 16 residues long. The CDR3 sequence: CASSLVGQGDEETQYF. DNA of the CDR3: TGTGCCAGCAGCTTAGTGGGACAGGGAGATGAAGAGACCCAGTACTTC.

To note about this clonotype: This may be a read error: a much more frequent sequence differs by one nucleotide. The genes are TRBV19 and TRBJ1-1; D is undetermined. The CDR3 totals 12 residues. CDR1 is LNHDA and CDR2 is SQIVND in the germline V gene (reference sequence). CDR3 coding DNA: TGTGCCAGTGCCGGGTGGAGCACTGAATCTTTCTTT. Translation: CASAGWSTESFF.

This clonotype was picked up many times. CDR3 residues: CSALPYGGFYGYTF. The DNA of the CDR3 is TGCAGTGCTCTGCCATACGGGGGCTTCTATGGCTACACCTTC. The chain couples TRBV20-1 to TRBJ1-2; D might be TRBD1 (6 bases). Germline values: CDR1 DFQATT, CDR2 SNEGSKA (reference sequence). This CDR3 is 14 amino acids long. Trimming left V 5 bases short and J 4 bases short, with 17 bases between.

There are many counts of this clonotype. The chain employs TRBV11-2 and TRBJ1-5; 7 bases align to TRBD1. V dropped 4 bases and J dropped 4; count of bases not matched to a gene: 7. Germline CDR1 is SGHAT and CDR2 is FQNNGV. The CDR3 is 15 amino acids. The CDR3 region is CASSSGTDLNQPQHF. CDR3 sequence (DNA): TGTGCCAGCAGCTCCGGGACAGATCTTAATCAGCCCCAGCATTTT.

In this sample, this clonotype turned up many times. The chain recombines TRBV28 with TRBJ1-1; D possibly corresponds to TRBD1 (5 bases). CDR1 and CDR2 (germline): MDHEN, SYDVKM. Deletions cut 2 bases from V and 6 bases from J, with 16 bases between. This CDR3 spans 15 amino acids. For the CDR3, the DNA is TGTGCCAGCAGTTTAAGTAGGACACCTTCCCCTGAAGCTTTCTTT. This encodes CASSLSRTPSPEAFF.

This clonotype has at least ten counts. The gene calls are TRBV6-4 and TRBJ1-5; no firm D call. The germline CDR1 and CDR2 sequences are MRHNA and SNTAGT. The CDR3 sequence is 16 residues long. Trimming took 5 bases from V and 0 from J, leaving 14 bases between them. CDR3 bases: TGTGCCAGCAGTTTACAGACATACAATAGCAATCAGCCCCAGCATTTT. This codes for CASSLQTYNSNQPQHF.

In DNA, the CDR3 is TGTGCCAGCGGAAGGACTACACTACAAGAGACCCAGTACTTC. It yields the protein CASGRTTLQETQYF. The V call is TRBV6-1, the J call TRBJ2-5; a possible D gene is TRBD2 (6 bases). The V end was cut by 8 bases, the J end by 2 bases, with 15 bases between. Germline-derived CDR1 and CDR2 are MNHNS and SASEGT. This CDR3 has 14 amino acids.

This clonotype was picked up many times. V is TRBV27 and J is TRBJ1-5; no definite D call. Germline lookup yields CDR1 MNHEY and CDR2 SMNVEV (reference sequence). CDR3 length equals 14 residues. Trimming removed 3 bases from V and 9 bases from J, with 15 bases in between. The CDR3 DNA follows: TGTGCCAGCAGTTTTAGGACCTCGGTTAGGCCCCAGCATTTT. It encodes CASSFRTSVRPQHF.

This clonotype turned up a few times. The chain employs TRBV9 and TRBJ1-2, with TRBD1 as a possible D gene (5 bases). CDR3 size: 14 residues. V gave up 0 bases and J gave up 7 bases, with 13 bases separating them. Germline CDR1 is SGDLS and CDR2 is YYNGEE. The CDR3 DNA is TGTGCCAGCAGCGTAGAACCGGGGCAAAGTGGCTACACCTTC. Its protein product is CASSVEPGQSGYTF. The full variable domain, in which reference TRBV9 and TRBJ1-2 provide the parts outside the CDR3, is DSGVTQTPKHLITATGQRVTLRCSPRSGDLSVYWYQQSLDQGLQFLIQYYNGEERAKGNILERFSAQQFPDLHSELNLSSLELGDSALYFCASSVEPGQSGYTFGSGTRLTVV.

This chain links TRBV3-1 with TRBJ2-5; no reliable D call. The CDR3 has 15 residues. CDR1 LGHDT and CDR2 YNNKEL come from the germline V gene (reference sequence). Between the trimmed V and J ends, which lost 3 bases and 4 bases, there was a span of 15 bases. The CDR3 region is CASSQRSRLGETQYF. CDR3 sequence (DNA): TGTGCCAGCAGCCAGCGGAGCAGGCTTGGAGAGACCCAGTACTTC.

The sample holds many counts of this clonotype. Here the CDR3 DNA reads TGCGCCAGCAGCGACCTGGACTCGAGCTCCTACGAGCAGTACTTC. Protein: CASSDLDSSSYEQYF. The rearrangement uses TRBV5-1 and TRBJ2-7, with D possibly being TRBD2 (5 bases). Trimming shortened V by 4 bases and J by 0 bases, and 14 bases separated the two germline ends. The germline gives CDR1 SGHRS, CDR2 YFSETQ. The CDR3 extends over 15 amino acids.

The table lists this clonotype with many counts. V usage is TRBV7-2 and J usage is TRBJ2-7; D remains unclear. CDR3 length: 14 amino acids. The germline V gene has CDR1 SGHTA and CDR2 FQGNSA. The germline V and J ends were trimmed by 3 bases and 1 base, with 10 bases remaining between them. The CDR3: CASSFLGKSYEQYF. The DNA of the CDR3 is TGTGCCAGCAGCTTTTTAGGGAAGTCCTACGAGCAGTACTTC. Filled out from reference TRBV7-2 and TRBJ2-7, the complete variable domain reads GAGVSQSPSNKVTEKGKDVELRCDPISGHTALYWYRQSLGQGLEFLIYFQGNSAPDKSGLPSDRFSAERTGGSVSTLTIQRTQQEDSAVYLCASSFLGKSYEQYFGPGTRLTVT.

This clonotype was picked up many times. CDR3 sequence (DNA): TGTGCCAGCAGCGTGGTAGGGGACAGCGATCAGCCCCAGCATTTT. Translation: CASSVVGDSDQPQHF. This chain connects TRBV9 to TRBJ1-5, with 7 positions matching TRBD1. V gave up 2 bases and J gave up 5 bases; unmatched junction bases: 7. Germline assignment: CDR1 SGDLS and CDR2 YYNGEE. There are 15 residues in the CDR3.

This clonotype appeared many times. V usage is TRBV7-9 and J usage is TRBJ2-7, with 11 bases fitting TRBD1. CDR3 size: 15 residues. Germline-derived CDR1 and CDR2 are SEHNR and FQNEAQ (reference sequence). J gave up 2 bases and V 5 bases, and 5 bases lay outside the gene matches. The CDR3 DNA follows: TGTGCCAGCAGCCTATGGACAGGGGGCCCCTACGAGCAGTACTTC. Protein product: CASSLWTGGPYEQYF.

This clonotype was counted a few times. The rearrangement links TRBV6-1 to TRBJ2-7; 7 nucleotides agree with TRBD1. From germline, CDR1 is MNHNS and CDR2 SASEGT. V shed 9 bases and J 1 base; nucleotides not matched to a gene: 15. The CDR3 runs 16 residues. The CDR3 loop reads CASAVRQGLSSYEQYF. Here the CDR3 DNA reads TGTGCCAGTGCAGTACGACAGGGTCTATCATCCTACGAGCAGTACTTC.

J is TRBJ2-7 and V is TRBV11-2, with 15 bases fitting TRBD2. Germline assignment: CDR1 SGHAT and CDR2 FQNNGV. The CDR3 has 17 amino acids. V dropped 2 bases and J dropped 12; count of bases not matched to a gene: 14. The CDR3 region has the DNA TGTGCCAGCAGCTTATTTATTCCGGGGACTAGCGGGAGGTTTGTGTACTTC. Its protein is CASSLFIPGTSGRFVYF.

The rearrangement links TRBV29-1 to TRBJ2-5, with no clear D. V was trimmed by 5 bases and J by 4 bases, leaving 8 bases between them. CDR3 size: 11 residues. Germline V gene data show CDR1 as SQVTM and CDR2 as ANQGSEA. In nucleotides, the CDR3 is TGCAGCGTTTCGAGCAGAGAGACCCAGTACTTC. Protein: CSVSSRETQYF.

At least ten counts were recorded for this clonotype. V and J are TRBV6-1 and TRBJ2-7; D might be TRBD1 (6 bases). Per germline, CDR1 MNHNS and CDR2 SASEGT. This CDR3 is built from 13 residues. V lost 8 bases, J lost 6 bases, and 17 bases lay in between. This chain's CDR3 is CASAMTGGSEQYF. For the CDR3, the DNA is TGTGCCAGCGCGATGACAGGAGGATCCGAGCAGTACTTC.

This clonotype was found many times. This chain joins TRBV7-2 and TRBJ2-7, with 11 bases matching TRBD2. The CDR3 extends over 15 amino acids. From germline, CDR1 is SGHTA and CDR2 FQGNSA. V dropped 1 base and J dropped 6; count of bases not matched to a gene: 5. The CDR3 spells CASSLGGSGRGEQYF. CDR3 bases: TGTGCCAGCAGCTTAGGAGGTAGCGGGAGGGGCGAGCAGTACTTC.

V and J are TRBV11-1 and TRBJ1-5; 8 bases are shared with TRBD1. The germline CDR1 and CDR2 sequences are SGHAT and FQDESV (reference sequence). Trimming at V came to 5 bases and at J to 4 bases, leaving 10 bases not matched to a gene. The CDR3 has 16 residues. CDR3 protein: CASSRLDRAGNQPQHF. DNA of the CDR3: TGTGCCAGCAGCCGACTGGACAGGGCTGGGAATCAGCCCCAGCATTTT.

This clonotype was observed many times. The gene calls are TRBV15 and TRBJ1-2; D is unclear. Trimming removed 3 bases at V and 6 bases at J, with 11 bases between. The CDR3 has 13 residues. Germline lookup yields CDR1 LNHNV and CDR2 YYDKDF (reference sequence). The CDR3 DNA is TGTGCCACCAGCAGGGCAAAGAGGGATGGCTACACCTTC. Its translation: CATSRAKRDGYTF. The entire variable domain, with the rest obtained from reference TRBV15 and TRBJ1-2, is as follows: DAMVIQNPRYQVTQFGKPVTLSCSQTLNHNVMYWYQQKSSQAPKLLFHYYDKDFNNEADTPDNFQSRRPNTSFCFLDIRSPGLGDTAMYLCATSRAKRDGYTFGSGTRLTVV.

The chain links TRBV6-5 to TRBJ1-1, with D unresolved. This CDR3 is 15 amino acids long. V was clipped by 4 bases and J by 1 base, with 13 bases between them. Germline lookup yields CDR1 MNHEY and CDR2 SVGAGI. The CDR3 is CASSFGYRANTEAFF. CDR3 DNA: TGTGCCAGCAGTTTCGGGTATAGGGCGAACACTGAAGCTTTCTTT.

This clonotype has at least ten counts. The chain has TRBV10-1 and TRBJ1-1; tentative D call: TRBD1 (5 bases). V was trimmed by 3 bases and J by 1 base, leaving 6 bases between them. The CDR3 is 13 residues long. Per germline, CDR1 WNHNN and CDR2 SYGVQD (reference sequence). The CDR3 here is CASSEGQNTEAFF. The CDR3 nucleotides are TGCGCCAGCAGTGAAGGACAGAACACTGAAGCTTTCTTT.

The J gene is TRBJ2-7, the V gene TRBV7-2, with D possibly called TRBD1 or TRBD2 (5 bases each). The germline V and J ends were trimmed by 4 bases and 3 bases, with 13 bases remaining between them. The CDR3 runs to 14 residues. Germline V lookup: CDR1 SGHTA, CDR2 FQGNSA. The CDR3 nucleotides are TGTGCCAGCAGCTCATCCGGGACCTACTACGAGCAGTACGTC. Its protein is CASSSSGTYYEQYV.

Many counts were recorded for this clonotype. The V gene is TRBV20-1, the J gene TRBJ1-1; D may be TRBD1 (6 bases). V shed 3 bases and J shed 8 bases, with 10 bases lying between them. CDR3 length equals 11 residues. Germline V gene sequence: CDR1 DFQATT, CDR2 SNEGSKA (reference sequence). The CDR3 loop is CSARDDREAFF. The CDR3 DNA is TGCAGTGCTAGGGATGACAGGGAAGCTTTCTTT.